The source of this T cell receptor beta chain is a study of T cells in Graves' hyperthyroidism and ophthalmopathy. RNA transcripts were the template for amplifying TCR beta CDR3 regions. HTBI primers drove first-round RT-PCR of the TCR CDR3. Each CDR3 protein is one row after TCRdb ran MiXCR on the multiplex PCR reads. Here the sample spans fewer than 700,000 distinct CDR3 sequences, around 15% being singletons. Trimming removed 6 bases from V and 4 bases from J; junction bases left unmatched: 8. Germline CDR1 is SGHNT and CDR2 is YENEEA. CDR3 length: 15 amino acids. This clonotype was found many times.

The rearrangement joins TRBV11-3 to TRBJ2-1; 8 bases line up with TRBD1. The sequencing sample was made of blood. The sequence derives from a woman aged 25 to 39 with Graves' hyperthyroidism. The CDR3, as DNA: TGTGCCAGCAGTTCAGGGGGCGGAGGGTACAATGAGCAGTTCTTC. Its translation: CASSSGGGGYNEQFF.